This T cell receptor beta chain is drawn from a study of blood T cell repertoires in COVID-19. Study in general: The cDNA or gDNA used as material had been derived from T cells, B-cell-depleted T cells, or PBMCs.

In the original analysis: The authors estimated nucleated cell counts from reference gene primer amplification. The protocol was immunoSEQ multiplex PCR, while the TCRdb copy is restricted to in-frame clones and leaves out a portion. D and trimming were read from the DNA, whereas the V and J calls and clone size are those reported in that table. This sample has more than 80,000 clones, with roughly 85% found just once. CDR1 and CDR2 from the germline V gene are LGHDT and YNNKEL (reference sequence). The ends were cut back, 5 bases at V and 2 bases at J, with 16 bases in the middle. The CDR3 spans 15 residues.

The V and J genes are TRBV3-1 (or the pseudogene TRBV3-2) and TRBJ2-7, with D possibly TRBD2 on 5 matching bases. Sequenced sample: peripheral blood. This sequence originates from a human donor in a cohort sampled during active COVID-19. The CDR3 nucleotides are TGTGCCAGCAGCTCTAGCCGGGCCTCCGCCTACGAGCAGTACTTC. The encoded protein is CASSSSRASAYEQYF.